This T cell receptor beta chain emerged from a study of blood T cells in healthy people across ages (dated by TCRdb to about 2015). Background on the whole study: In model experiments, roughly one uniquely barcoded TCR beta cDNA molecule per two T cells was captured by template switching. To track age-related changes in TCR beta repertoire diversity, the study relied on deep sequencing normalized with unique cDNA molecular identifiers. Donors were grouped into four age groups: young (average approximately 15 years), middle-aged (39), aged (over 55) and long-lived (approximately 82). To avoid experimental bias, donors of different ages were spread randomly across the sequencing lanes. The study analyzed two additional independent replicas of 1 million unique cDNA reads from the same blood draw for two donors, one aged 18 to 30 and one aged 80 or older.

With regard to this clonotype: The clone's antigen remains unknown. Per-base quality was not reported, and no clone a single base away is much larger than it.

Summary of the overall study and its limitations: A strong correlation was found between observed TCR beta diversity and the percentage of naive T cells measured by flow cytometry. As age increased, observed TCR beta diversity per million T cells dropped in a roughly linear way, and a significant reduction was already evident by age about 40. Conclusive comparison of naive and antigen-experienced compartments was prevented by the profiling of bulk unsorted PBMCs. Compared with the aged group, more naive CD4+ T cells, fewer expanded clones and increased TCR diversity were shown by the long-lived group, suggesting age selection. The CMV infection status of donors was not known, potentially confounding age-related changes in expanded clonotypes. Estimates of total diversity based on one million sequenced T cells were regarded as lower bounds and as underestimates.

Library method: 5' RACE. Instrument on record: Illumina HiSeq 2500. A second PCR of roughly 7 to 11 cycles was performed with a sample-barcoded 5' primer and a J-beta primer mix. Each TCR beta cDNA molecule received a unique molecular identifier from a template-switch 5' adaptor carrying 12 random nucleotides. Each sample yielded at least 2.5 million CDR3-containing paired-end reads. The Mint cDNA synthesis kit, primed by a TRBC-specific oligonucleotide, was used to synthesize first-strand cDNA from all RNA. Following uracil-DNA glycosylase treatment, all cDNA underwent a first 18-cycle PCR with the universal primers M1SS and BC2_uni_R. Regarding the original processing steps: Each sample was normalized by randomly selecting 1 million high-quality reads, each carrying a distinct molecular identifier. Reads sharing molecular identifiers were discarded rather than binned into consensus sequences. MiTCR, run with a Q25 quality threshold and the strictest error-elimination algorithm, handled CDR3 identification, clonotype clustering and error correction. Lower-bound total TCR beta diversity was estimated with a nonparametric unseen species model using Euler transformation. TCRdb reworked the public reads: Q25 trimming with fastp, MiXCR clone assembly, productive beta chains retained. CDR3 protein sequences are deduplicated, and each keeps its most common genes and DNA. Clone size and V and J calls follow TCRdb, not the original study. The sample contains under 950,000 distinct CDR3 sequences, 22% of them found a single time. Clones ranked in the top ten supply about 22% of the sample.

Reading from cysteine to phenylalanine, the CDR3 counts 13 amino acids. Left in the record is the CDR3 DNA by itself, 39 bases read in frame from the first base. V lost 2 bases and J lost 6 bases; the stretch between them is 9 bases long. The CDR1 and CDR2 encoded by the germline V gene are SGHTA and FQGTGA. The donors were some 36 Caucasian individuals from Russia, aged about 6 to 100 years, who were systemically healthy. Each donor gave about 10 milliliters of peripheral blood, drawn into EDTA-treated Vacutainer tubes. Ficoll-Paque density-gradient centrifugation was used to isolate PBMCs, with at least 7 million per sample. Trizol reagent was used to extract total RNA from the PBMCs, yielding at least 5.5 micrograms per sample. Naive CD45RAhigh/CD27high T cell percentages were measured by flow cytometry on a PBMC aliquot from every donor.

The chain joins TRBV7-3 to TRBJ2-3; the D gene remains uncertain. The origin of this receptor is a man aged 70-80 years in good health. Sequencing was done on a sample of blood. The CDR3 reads CASSLSHGDTQYF. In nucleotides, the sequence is TGTGCCAGCAGCTTATCCCATGGGGATACGCAGTATTTT.